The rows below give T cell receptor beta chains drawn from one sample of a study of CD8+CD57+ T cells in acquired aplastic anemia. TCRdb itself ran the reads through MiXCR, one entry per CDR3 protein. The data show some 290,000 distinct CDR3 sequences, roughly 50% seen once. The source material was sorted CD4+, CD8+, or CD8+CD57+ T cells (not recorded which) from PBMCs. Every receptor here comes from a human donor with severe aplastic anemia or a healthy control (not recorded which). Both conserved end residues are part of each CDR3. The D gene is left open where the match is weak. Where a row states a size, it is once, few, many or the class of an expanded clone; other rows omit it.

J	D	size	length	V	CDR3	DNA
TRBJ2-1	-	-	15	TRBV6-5	CASSYGSPPINEQFF	TGTGCCAGCAGTTACGGGAGTCCCCCCATCAATGAGCAGTTCTTC
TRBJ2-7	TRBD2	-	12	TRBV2	CASRLADYEQYF	TGTGCCAGTCGACTAGCGGACTACGAGCAGTACTTC
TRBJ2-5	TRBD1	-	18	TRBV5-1	CASSLVGTVAKFQETQYF	TGCGCCAGCAGCTTGGTTGGGACAGTCGCCAAGTTCCAAGAGACCCAGTACTTC
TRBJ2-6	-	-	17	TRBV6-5	CASSKRGGLSGANVLTF	TGTGCCAGCAGTAAGAGGGGGGGCCTATCTGGGGCCAACGTCCTGACTTTC
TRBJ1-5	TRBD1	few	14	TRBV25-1	CASKGQGGNQPQHF	TGTGCCAGCAAGGGACAGGGGGGCAATCAGCCCCAGCATTTT
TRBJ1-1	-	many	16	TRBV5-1	CASSSVLGSPNTEAFF	TGCGCCAGCAGCTCGGTATTAGGGTCCCCGAACACTGAAGCTTTCTTT
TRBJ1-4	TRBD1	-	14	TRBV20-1	CSPTHRGSNEKLFF	TGCAGTCCGACCCACAGGGGATCTAATGAAAAACTGTTTTTT
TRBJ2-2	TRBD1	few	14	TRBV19	CATDRGRETGELFF	TGTGCCACGGACAGGGGGCGAGAGACCGGGGAGCTGTTTTTT
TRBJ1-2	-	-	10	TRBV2	CASSSGPMRF	TGTGCCAGCAGTAGCGGCCCCATGCGCTTC
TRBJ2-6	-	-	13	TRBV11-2	CASSQQGGGTEAF	TGTGCCAGCAGCCAGCAGGGAGGGGGCACTGAAGCTTTC
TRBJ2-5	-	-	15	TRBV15	CASSQGEGDQETQYF	TGTGCCAGCAGCCAAGGGGAGGGGGACCAAGAGACCCAGTACTTC
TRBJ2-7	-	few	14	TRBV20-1	CSASPDREGYEQYF	TGCAGTGCTAGCCCGGACAGGGAGGGTTACGAGCAGTACTTC
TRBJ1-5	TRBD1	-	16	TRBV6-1	CASSGLDRDGNQPQHF	TGTGCCAGCAGTGGTCTAGACAGGGATGGCAATCAGCCCCAGCATTTT
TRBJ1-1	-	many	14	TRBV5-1	CASSDTRLNTEAFF	TGCGCCAGCAGCGACACACGCTTGAACACTGAAGCTTTCTTT
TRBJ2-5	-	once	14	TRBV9	CASSVGARWETQYF	TGTGCCAGCAGCGTAGGTGCTAGATGGGAGACCCAGTACTTC
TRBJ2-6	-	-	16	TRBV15	CATSIRSGSGANVLTF	TGTGCCACCAGCATAAGATCAGGCTCTGGGGCCAACGTCCTGACTTTC
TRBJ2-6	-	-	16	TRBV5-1	CASSLAGRAGANVLTF	TGCGCCAGCAGCTTGGCCGGGCGGGCTGGGGCCAACGTCCTGACTTTC
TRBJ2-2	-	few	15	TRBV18	CASSPRGLRTGELFF	TGTGCCAGCTCACCACGGGGGTTACGGACCGGGGAGCTGTTTTTT
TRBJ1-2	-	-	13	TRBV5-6	CASSLRSNYGYTF	TGTGCCAGCAGCTTGCGCAGTAACTATGGCTACACCTTC
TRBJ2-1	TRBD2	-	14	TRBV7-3	CASSYRLAGDEQFF	TGTGCCAGCAGCTACCGACTAGCAGGCGATGAGCAGTTCTTC
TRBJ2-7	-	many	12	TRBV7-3	CASSVPGTLNLF	TGTGCCAGCAGCGTTCCCGGGACCCTAAACCTCTTC
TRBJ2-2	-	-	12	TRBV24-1	CATSWVFGELFF	TGTGCCACCAGTTGGGTATTCGGGGAGCTGTTTTTT
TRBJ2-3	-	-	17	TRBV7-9	CASSSRGGSGPTDTQYF	TGTGCCAGCAGCTCCCGAGGTGGTAGCGGTCCCACAGATACGCAGTATTTT
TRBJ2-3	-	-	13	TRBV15	CATRGGSTDAQYF	TGTGCCACCAGGGGCGGTAGCACAGATGCGCAGTATTTT
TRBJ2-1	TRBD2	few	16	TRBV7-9	CASSLASSGGAGEQFF	TGTGCCAGCAGCTTAGCTTCTAGCGGGGGGGCCGGTGAGCAGTTCTTC
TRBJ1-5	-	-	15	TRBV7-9	CASSLEWGSNQPQHF	TGTGCCAGCAGCTTAGAATGGGGAAGCAATCAGCCCCAGCATTTT
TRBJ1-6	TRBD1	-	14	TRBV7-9	CASSSLDRGLPLHF	TGTGCCAGCAGCTCCCTGGACAGGGGGTTACCCCTCCACTTT
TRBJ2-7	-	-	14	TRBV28	CASSLSGDPHEQYF	TGTGCCAGCAGTTTATCGGGAGATCCCCACGAGCAGTACTTC
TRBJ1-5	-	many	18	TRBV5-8	CASSLEGGGLYSNQPQHF	TGTGCCAGCAGCTTGGAGGGCGGAGGATTGTATAGCAATCAGCCCCAGCATTTT
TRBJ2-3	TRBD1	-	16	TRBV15	CATSTRDRTSTDTQYF	TGTGCCACCAGCACCAGGGACAGAACTAGCACAGATACGCAGTATTTT
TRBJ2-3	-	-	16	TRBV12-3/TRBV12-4	CASSLFRGEGTDTQYF	TGTGCCAGCAGTTTATTCCGGGGCGAGGGGACAGATACGCAGTATTTT
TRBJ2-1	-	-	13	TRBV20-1	CRARDGHKAEQFF	TGCAGGGCTAGAGACGGACATAAGGCAGAGCAGTTCTTC
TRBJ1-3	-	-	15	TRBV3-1	CASSQVLSSLNTIYF	TGTGCCAGCAGCCAAGTGTTATCTAGCCTAAACACCATATATTTT
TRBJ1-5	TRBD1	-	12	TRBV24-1	CATSTGDQPQHF	TGTGCCACGAGTACAGGGGATCAGCCCCAGCATTTT
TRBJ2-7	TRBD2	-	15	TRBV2	CASSTTSGSFGEQYF	TGTGCCAGCAGTACGACTAGCGGGAGTTTTGGGGAGCAGTACTTC
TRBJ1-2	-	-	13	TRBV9	CASSVRTGYGYTF	TGTGCCAGCAGCGTAAGAACAGGGTATGGCTACACCTTC
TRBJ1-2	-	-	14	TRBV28	CASRLQRTNYGYTF	TGTGCCAGCAGGCTACAGAGGACAAACTATGGCTACACCTTC
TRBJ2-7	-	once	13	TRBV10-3	CAISLQGSHEQYF	TGTGCCATCAGCTTACAGGGTTCCCACGAGCAGTACTTC
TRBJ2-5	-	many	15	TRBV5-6	CASSLVAGAKNTQYF	TGTGCCAGCAGCTTGGTGGCGGGGGCGAAGAATACCCAGTACTTC
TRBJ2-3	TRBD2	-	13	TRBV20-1	CSAVGTSGDTQYF	TGCAGTGCTGTCGGGACTAGTGGGGATACGCAGTATTTT
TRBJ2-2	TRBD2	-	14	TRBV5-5	CASSLAGGTGEPFF	TGTGCCAGCAGCTTGGCGGGGGGGACCGGGGAGCCGTTTTTT
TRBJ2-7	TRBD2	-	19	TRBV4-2	CASSQEGLAGGPRYDEQYF	TGTGCCAGCAGCCAGGAGGGCCTAGCGGGGGGGCCTCGTTATGACGAGCAGTACTTC
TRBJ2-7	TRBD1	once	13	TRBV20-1	CSARRDRGDEQYF	TGCAGTGCCCGACGGGACAGGGGGGACGAGCAGTACTTC
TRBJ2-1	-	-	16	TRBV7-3	CASSLTPSSSYNEQFF	TGTGCCAGCAGCTTAACTCCGTCGAGCTCCTACAATGAGCAGTTCTTC
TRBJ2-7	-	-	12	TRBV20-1	CIVGAEGYEQYF	TGCATCGTGGGAGCGGAGGGATACGAGCAGTACTTC
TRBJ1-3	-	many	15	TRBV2	CASSEGAYSGNTIYF	TGTGCCAGCAGTGAAGGCGCATACTCTGGAAACACCATATATTTT
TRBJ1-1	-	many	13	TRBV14	CASRKVASAEAFF	TGTGCCAGCAGAAAGGTGGCGTCAGCTGAAGCTTTCTTT
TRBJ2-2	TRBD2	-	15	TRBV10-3	CASRTSGGTIGELFF	TGTGCCAGCAGGACCTCGGGGGGGACCATCGGGGAGCTGTTTTTT
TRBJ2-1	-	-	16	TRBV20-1	CSAPSRGANQHNEQFF	TGCAGTGCTCCCAGTAGGGGAGCAAATCAACACAATGAGCAGTTCTTC
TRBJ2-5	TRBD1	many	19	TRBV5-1	CASSNYPRGTGGSGETQYF	TGCGCCAGCAGCAATTACCCGCGGGGGACAGGGGGGAGTGGAGAGACCCAGTACTTC
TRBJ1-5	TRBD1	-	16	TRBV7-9	CASSDKQGLVGQPQHF	TGTGCCAGCAGCGATAAACAGGGGCTGGTGGGTCAGCCCCAGCATTTT
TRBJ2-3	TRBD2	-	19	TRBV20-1	CSGLLASGGRTGRTDTQYF	TGCAGTGGACTTCTGGCTAGCGGGGGCCGTACCGGAAGAACAGATACGCAGTATTTT